These 30 T cell receptor beta chains came from one sample sequenced in a study of human T cells and chemical hapten exposure. From the RACE reads, TCRdb called clonotypes with MiXCR, one entry per CDR3 protein. The table shows over 300,000 distinct CDR3 sequences, with around 5.5% occurring only once. The time point: pre-sensitization, week 0. Treatment here: therapeutic diphenylcyclopropenone sensitization with weekly scalp DPC. The sequencing used whole blood, collected in connection with sensitization to the hapten diphenylcyclopropenone (DPC). The receptors were sampled from a woman between 50 and 59 years old with alopecia areata. Some clones in this sample may be carry-over from other donors' samples.

This clonotype was seen ten or more times. This chain uses TRBV5-1 with TRBJ2-7; 10 bases line up with TRBD1. The trim removed 3 bases at V and 4 bases at J, leaving 4 bases unmatched. CDR1 is SGHRS and CDR2 is YFSETQ in the germline V gene. The CDR3 runs to 14 residues. The CDR3 sequence is CASSYPGQGYEQYF. CDR3 sequence (DNA): TGCGCCAGCAGCTATCCGGGACAGGGGTACGAGCAGTACTTC.

This chain connects TRBV20-1 to TRBJ1-3, with 7 nucleotides matching TRBD1. J was trimmed by 0 bases and V by 1 base; bases with no gene match: 9. The CDR3 runs 17 residues. Germline V lookup: CDR1 DFQATT, CDR2 SNEGSKA (reference sequence). CDR3: CSARVWGRGISGNTIYF. Here the CDR3 DNA reads TGCAGTGCTAGAGTCTGGGGCAGGGGGATCTCTGGAAACACCATATATTTT.

This clonotype has ten or more counts. The chain has TRBV6-2 or TRBV6-3 and TRBJ1-5; D is possibly TRBD1 (6 bases). From germline, CDR1 is MNHEY and CDR2 SVGEGT. The CDR3 is made up of 17 amino acids. V shed 0 bases and J shed 5 bases, with 17 bases lying between them. DNA of the CDR3: TGTGCCAGCAGTTACTCGATTGGAGGGGGTCGGGATCAGCCCCAGCATTTT. This gives the protein CASSYSIGGGRDQPQHF.

This clonotype was observed many times. The V call is TRBV3-1, the J call TRBJ1-1, with D maybe TRBD1 (5 bases). The CDR3 is 13 residues long. Trimming left V 4 bases short and J 3 bases short, with 9 bases between. Germline CDR1 reads LGHDT; CDR2 reads YNNKEL (reference sequence). In DNA, the CDR3 is TGTGCCAGCAGCCGGGGGAGGGACACTGAAGCTTTCTTT. This gives the protein CASSRGRDTEAFF.

This clonotype has a handful of counts. The chain employs TRBV7-2 and TRBJ2-6, with D possibly called TRBD1 or TRBD2 (6 bases each). CDR3 length equals 17 residues. Between the trimmed V and J ends, which lost 3 bases and 1 base, there was a span of 13 bases. Germline CDR1 SGHTA, CDR2 FQGNSA. CDR3 loop: CASSFKGGRSGANVLTF. The CDR3 nucleotides are TGTGCCAGCAGCTTCAAGGGGGGCCGATCTGGGGCCAACGTCCTGACTTTC.

A word on this clonotype: The junction and the germline gene differ at one end; a read error may be behind it. The chain couples TRBV5-1 to TRBJ1-6, with TRBD1 identical over 9 bases. The length of the CDR3 is 15 residues. Per germline, CDR1 SGHRS and CDR2 YFSETQ. This chain's CDR3 is CVSSQETGGDAPLHF. The CDR3 DNA follows: TGCGTCAGCAGCCAGGAGACAGGGGGTGATGCACCCCTCCACTTT.

The chain joins TRBV29-1 to TRBJ2-7; TRBD1 matches 9 bases. This CDR3 is built from 13 residues. V shed 7 bases, J shed 2 bases, and the junction held 6 bases outside the gene matches. Germline V lookup: CDR1 SQVTM, CDR2 ANQGSEA. The CDR3 here is CSGGTGHPYEQYF. The DNA of the CDR3 is TGCAGCGGTGGGACAGGGCACCCCTACGAGCAGTACTTC.

This clonotype was observed a handful of times. The chain recombines TRBV5-1 with TRBJ1-2; D may be TRBD1 (6 bases). This CDR3 has 14 amino acids. CDR1 and CDR2 from the germline V gene are SGHRS and YFSETQ. V was pared by 2 bases and J by 4 bases, with 12 bases between. CDR3 DNA sequence: TGCGCCAGCAGCTTACGGGGGCCGGCCTATGGCTACACCTTC. Translating gives CASSLRGPAYGYTF.

This chain links TRBV29-1 with TRBJ2-5; 7 bases fit TRBD1. This CDR3 has 12 residues. Germline-derived CDR1 and CDR2 are SQVTM and ANQGSEA. Trimming removed 7 bases from V and 7 bases from J; junction bases left unmatched: 9. The CDR3 coding sequence is TGCAGCGCTGGACAGGTCCTGGGGACCCAGTACTTC. Protein: CSAGQVLGTQYF.

In this sample, this clonotype turned up many times. This chain connects TRBV7-2 to TRBJ1-5; D is undetermined. The CDR3 is made up of 14 amino acids. Germline loops: CDR1 SGHTA, CDR2 FQGNSA. With 1 base removed from V and 6 bases from J, the gap between germline ends came to 10 bases. The CDR3 region is CASSLESRGQPQHF. CDR3 DNA: TGTGCCAGCAGCTTAGAGAGCAGAGGTCAGCCCCAGCATTTT.

The sample holds a few counts of this clonotype. The chain joins TRBV4-2 to TRBJ1-6; D ambiguous. V was shortened by 4 bases and J by 0 bases, with 10 bases between the two germline ends. The CDR3 contains 16 residues. The germline V gene encodes CDR1 LGHNA and CDR2 YNFKEQ. CDR3 DNA: TGTGCCAGCAGCCGAGATTTGAGCTCCTATAATTCACCCCTCCACTTT. This encodes CASSRDLSSYNSPLHF.

This clonotype was observed at least ten times. CDR3 protein: CASSPHADTQYF. The CDR3 coding sequence is TGTGCCAGCAGCCCTCATGCAGATACGCAGTATTTT. The genes are TRBV7-9 and TRBJ2-3; D unclear. Germline lookup yields CDR1 SEHNR and CDR2 FQNEAQ (reference sequence). The CDR3 runs 12 residues. Trimming removed 5 bases at V and 4 bases at J, with 7 bases between. The full variable domain, in which reference TRBV7-9 and TRBJ2-3 provide the parts outside the CDR3, is DTGVSQNPRHKITKRGQNVTFRCDPISEHNRLYWYRQTLGQGPEFLTYFQNEAQLEKSRLLSDRFSAERPKGSFSTLEIQRTEQGDSAMYLCASSPHADTQYFGPGTRLTVL.

This clonotype has only a few counts. This chain joins TRBV20-1 and TRBJ2-1, with TRBD2 matching over 13 bases. The V gene end was trimmed by 0 bases and the J gene end by 1 base; junction bases not matched to a gene: 6. Looked up from germline, CDR1 is DFQATT and CDR2 is SNEGSKA (reference sequence). The CDR3 is 18 residues long. The CDR3 DNA reads TGCAGTGCTAGAGAACTAGCGGGGGGGCTTGGATCCTACAATGAGCAGTTCTTC. Translating it yields CSARELAGGLGSYNEQFF.

The rearrangement uses TRBV7-9 and TRBJ2-3, with D perhaps TRBD1 (7 bases). Germline CDR1 and CDR2: SEHNR and FQNEAQ (reference sequence). Trimming left V 6 bases short and J 4 bases short, with 14 bases between. This CDR3 is built from 14 residues. The CDR3 DNA reads as TGTGCCAGCAGTTGGAGGGGGCCCCCAGATACGCAGTATTTT. Protein sequence: CASSWRGPPDTQYF. The complete variable domain, with remaining parts taken from reference TRBV7-9 and TRBJ2-3, reads DTGVSQNPRHKITKRGQNVTFRCDPISEHNRLYWYRQTLGQGPEFLTYFQNEAQLEKSRLLSDRFSAERPKGSFSTLEIQRTEQGDSAMYLCASSWRGPPDTQYFGPGTRLTVL.

In this sample, this clonotype turned up many times. The chain has TRBV18 and TRBJ1-1; D is unclear. This CDR3 contains 13 residues. Trimming removed 2 bases from V and 4 bases from J, with 8 bases in between. Germline V CDR1 and CDR2: KGHSH, LQKENI. CDR3 region: CASSPTMGTEAFF. In nucleotides, the CDR3 is TGTGCCAGCTCACCAACTATGGGCACTGAAGCTTTCTTT.

The chain recombines TRBV7-3 with TRBJ1-4; no firm D call. CDR3 size: 15 residues. The germline V gene encodes CDR1 SGHTA and CDR2 FQGTGA. Trimming took 0 bases from V and 3 from J, leaving 8 bases between them. This CDR3 reads CASSLTVAANEKLFF. The CDR3 nucleotides read TGTGCCAGCAGCTTAACGGTTGCGGCTAATGAAAAACTGTTTTTT.

CDR3 sequence reads: CATTLWGGEQYF. CDR3 coding DNA: TGTGCCACCACCCTATGGGGTGGCGAGCAGTACTTC. The chain recombines TRBV12-3 or TRBV12-4 with TRBJ2-7, with D hard to call. The V end was cut by 10 bases, the J end by 6 bases, with 16 bases between. The CDR3 length is 12 residues.

This clonotype occurred a few times. The rearrangement links TRBV20-1 to TRBJ1-3, with D hard to call. V lost 0 bases to trimming and J lost 0 bases, with 9 bases between them. The CDR3 covers 15 residues. Germline V gene sequence: CDR1 DFQATT, CDR2 SNEGSKA (reference sequence). The CDR3: CSARDPASSGNTIYF. DNA for the CDR3: TGCAGTGCTAGAGACCCCGCCAGCTCTGGAAACACCATATATTTT.

This clonotype was observed a handful of times. The chain recombines TRBV4-1 with TRBJ2-7; D is unresolved. The CDR3 length is 13 residues. Trimming removed 3 bases at V and 3 bases at J, with 9 bases between. The germline gives CDR1 MGHRA, CDR2 YSYEKL. The CDR3 here is CASSHGPVYEQYF. In DNA form, the CDR3 reads TGCGCCAGCAGCCACGGGCCAGTCTACGAGCAGTACTTC.

Ten or more counts support this clonotype. The J gene is TRBJ2-7, the V gene TRBV23-1, with 8 bases aligning to TRBD2. TRBV23-1 is designated an ORF whose function remains uncertain. This CDR3 comprises 17 residues. With 1 base clipped from V and 0 bases from J, the junction kept 8 bases outside the gene matches. DNA of the CDR3: TGCGCCAGCAGTCAATTGCCGGGGGGGGGCTACTCCTACGAGCAGTACTTC. It encodes CASSQLPGGGYSYEQYF.

The J gene is TRBJ2-3, the V gene TRBV20-1, with D maybe TRBD2 (6 bases). The V end was cut by 3 bases, the J end by 4 bases, with 11 bases between. Germline V gene data show CDR1 as DFQATT and CDR2 as SNEGSKA (reference sequence). This CDR3 has 13 residues. The CDR3 bases are TGCAGTGCTAGCCCCGGGAGCGCAGATACGCAGTATTTT. It is translated as CSASPGSADTQYF.

The V gene is TRBV6-6, the J gene TRBJ2-7; D possibly uses TRBD1 or TRBD2 (6 bases each). The V gene's germline CDR1 is MNHNY and CDR2 SVGAGI (reference sequence). The V gene lost 0 bases and the J gene lost 4 bases, with 16 bases spanning the gap. CDR3 length: 16 residues. CDR3 DNA: TGTGCCAGCAGTTACTCAGGAGGGACGGGGGCTTACGAGCAGTACTTC. Its translation is CASSYSGGTGAYEQYF.

The table lists this clonotype with many counts. In DNA form, the CDR3 reads TGCGCCAGCAGCGCGACTAGCGGGGAAGAGACCCAGTACTTC. Its protein product is CASSATSGEETQYF. This sequence joins TRBV5-1 and TRBJ2-5, with TRBD2 identical over 11 bases. The germline V gene encodes CDR1 SGHRS and CDR2 YFSETQ. This CDR3 is 14 amino acids long. The J segment lost 3 bases and the V segment lost 4 bases, leaving 2 bases of the junction unmatched.

This clonotype occurred many times. The V gene is TRBV18, the J gene TRBJ2-3; 10 bases fit TRBD2. V gave up 3 bases and J gave up 4 bases; unmatched junction bases: 4. The V gene's germline CDR1 is KGHSH and CDR2 LQKENI. This CDR3 has 15 amino acids. The CDR3 coding sequence is TGTGCCAGCTCACCGATAGCGGGAGGCTCAGATACGCAGTATTTT. Residues: CASSPIAGGSDTQYF.

A few counts support this clonotype. This sequence joins TRBV20-1 and TRBJ1-5; TRBD1 agrees at 7 bases. Germline lookup yields CDR1 DFQATT and CDR2 SNEGSKA (reference sequence). This CDR3 contains 15 residues. V shed 0 bases, J shed 3 bases, and the junction held 5 bases outside the gene matches. In nucleotides, the CDR3 is TGCAGTGCTAGAGATTTGGGGACAGCCAATCAGCCCCAGCATTTT. Residues: CSARDLGTANQPQHF.

This clonotype has a count of ten or more. The chain recombines TRBV28 with TRBJ1-5, with no clear D. This CDR3 contains 13 residues. Per germline, CDR1 MDHEN and CDR2 SYDVKM. V lost 7 bases, J lost 4 bases, and 11 bases lay in between. The CDR3 region is CASKLSGNQPQHF. In DNA form, the CDR3 reads TGTGCCAGCAAGCTGTCGGGGAATCAGCCCCAGCATTTT.

This clonotype was seen a handful of times. The rearrangement joins TRBV5-4 to TRBJ1-1; tentatively, D is TRBD1 (5 bases). The V end lost 0 bases, the J end lost 11 bases, and 14 bases lay between the germline ends. There are 13 residues in the CDR3. The germline gives CDR1 SGHNT, CDR2 YYREEE (reference sequence). CDR3 DNA: TGTGCCAGCAGCTTGGAACAGGCCGATCTGGCTTTCTTT. This gives the protein CASSLEQADLAFF.

This clonotype came up many times. This chain connects TRBV7-6 to TRBJ1-6; D is ambiguous. This CDR3 region has 12 residues. Between the trimmed V and J ends, which lost 4 bases and 8 bases, there was a span of 6 bases. CDR1 and CDR2 (germline): SGHVS, FNYEAQ. CDR3 protein: CASSSRDSPLHF. The CDR3 DNA sequence: TGTGCCAGCAGCTCCCGGGATTCACCCCTCCACTTT.

V gene TRBV29-1 combines with J gene TRBJ2-7; a weak D match, TRBD2 (5 bases). Germline assignment: CDR1 SQVTM and CDR2 ANQGSEA. This CDR3 comprises 13 residues. The V end was cut by 4 bases, the J end by 4 bases, with 14 bases between. CDR3 coding DNA: TGCAGCGTTGTTTCCCGGGAACGATACGAGCAGTACTTC. Its translation: CSVVSRERYEQYF.

This clonotype was seen many times. Sequence at one end of the junction differs from germline and may be a read error. The V call is TRBV28, the J call TRBJ2-7, with 13 bases fitting TRBD2. CDR3 size: 15 residues. The germline V gene encodes CDR1 MDHEN and CDR2 SYDVKM. The CDR3 DNA reads as TGTGCCTGCAGGGACATCGGACTAGCGGGAGTCGAGCAGTACTTC. This codes for CACRDIGLAGVEQYF.